The rows below give T cell receptor beta chains drawn from one sample of a study of cytotoxic CD8 clonotypes in ibrutinib-treated CLL. Only in-frame clones appear in the TCRdb table, and some are missing; sequencing was by immunoSEQ multiplex PCR. The sample includes some 310,000 clones, 70% to 80% seen only once; the top ten take 6.5% to 8.5%. The sample in question was PBMCs, obtained before ibrutinib treatment. These receptors came from a human donor with chronic lymphocytic leukemia. The conserved cysteine and the conserved F or W are not part of the CDR3 here. Size values are once, few and many counts, or a class for expanded clones, and some rows have none.

size	J	V	CDR3
few	TRBJ1-5	TRBV2	ASSVVSSNQPQH
once	TRBJ2-1	TRBV9	ASSTLAGLYNEQF
once	TRBJ1-1	TRBV5-1	ASSLGPRGMNTEAF
.	TRBJ1-5	TRBV10-3	AISDQGISNQPQH
.	TRBJ1-1	TRBV5-4	ASSYPTTGRTEAF
.	TRBJ2-5	TRBV7-2	ASSLIPILAGGNQETQY
.	TRBJ1-3	TRBV5-1	ASSSKSSGNTIY
.	TRBJ2-1	TRBV14	ASSHGTYNEQF
.	TRBJ2-7	TRBV4-3	ASSQARSSYEQY
.	TRBJ1-1	TRBV19	ASSPGGTEAF
.	TRBJ2-7	TRBV19	ASSIDGREQY
.	TRBJ1-4	TRBV15	ATSSRTRGHEKLF
.	TRBJ2-2	TRBV10-2	ASSEERPGELF
.	TRBJ2-5	TRBV14	ASSQEEGRLYQETQY
.	TRBJ1-2	TRBV7-9	ASSYPRQGESGYT
.	TRBJ1-2	TRBV11-2	ASSLDPGHPEGYT
.	TRBJ2-2	TRBV11-3	ASSWGQTPTGELF
.	TRBJ2-2	TRBV21-1	ASSKGSTSGRACTGELF
.	TRBJ1-2	TRBV25-1	ASSPGGVNGYT
.	TRBJ2-2	TRBV5-4	ASSLGGLNTGELF
.	TRBJ2-2	TRBV9	ASSPRSGELF
.	TRBJ1-4	TRBV6-1	ASSDYHEKLF
.	TRBJ1-1	TRBV6-5	ASRRGTGGTEAF
.	TRBJ2-7	TRBV19	ASSRTGGFYEQY
.	TRBJ1-2	TRBV7-6	ASSLAGTGVYGYT
.	TRBJ2-1	TRBV29-1	SVEFGRGLQF
.	TRBJ1-5	TRBV2	ASRFGQGVGDQPQH
.	TRBJ2-4	TRBV10-2	ASSESAYPGHIQY
.	TRBJ2-5	TRBV7-9	ASSLAGTQETQY
.	TRBJ2-6	TRBV18	ASSERDGLYSGANVLT
once	TRBJ2-3	TRBV10-3	AISESWVADTQY
.	TRBJ2-1	TRBV13	ASSLPKPGTTYNEQF
.	TRBJ2-1	TRBV2	ASRRTGSSYNEQF
.	TRBJ2-7	TRBV5-1	ASSEGLAGVHEQY
.	TRBJ2-3	TRBV2	ASSGKTSTDTQY
once	TRBJ2-3	TRBV11-2	ASSLGLAGGTDTQY
.	TRBJ2-7	TRBV27	ATGQYYEQY
.	TRBJ1-2	TRBV9	ASSVVSGPKGYT
.	TRBJ2-7	TRBV12-5	ASGRTEIYEQY
few	TRBJ1-1	TRBV15	ATSRQWNTEAF
.	TRBJ2-1	TRBV18	ASSPRPGYNEQF
few	TRBJ2-5	TRBV5-6	ASSLFQTQETQY
.	TRBJ1-5	TRBV6-1	ASRTGVRPQH
.	TRBJ1-1	TRBV18	ASSPQTPVTEAF
.	TRBJ2-1	TRBV29-1	SVVVTRYNEQF
.	TRBJ2-7	TRBV14	ASSQVPGPLYEQY
.	TRBJ1-2	TRBV7-2	ASSLGPSSWGYT
.	TRBJ2-1	TRBV4-3	ASKESWGGTYNEQF
.	TRBJ2-1	TRBV7-9	AATSGGSSYNEQF
.	TRBJ2-7	TRBV14	ASSQEGLAREQY
.	TRBJ1-5	TRBV7-6	ASSSGGAQQPQH
.	TRBJ2-7	TRBV28	ASRPPLRGSYEQY
.	TRBJ2-1	TRBV14	ASSQDYQGPGWEQF
.	TRBJ1-1	TRBV5-1	ASSEDRANTEAF